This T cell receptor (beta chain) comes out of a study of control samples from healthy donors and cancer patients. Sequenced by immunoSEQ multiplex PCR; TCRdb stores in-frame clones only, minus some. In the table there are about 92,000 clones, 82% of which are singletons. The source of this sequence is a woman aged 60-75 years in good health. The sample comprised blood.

CDR3 amino acids: CASSLVAGPYNEQFF. In nucleotides, the CDR3 is TGCGCCAGCAGCTTGGTAGCGGGGCCATACAATGAGCAGTTCTTC. This chain joins TRBV5-1 and TRBJ2-1; 8 bases agree with TRBD2. Germline V gene data show CDR1 as SGHRS and CDR2 as YFSETQ. This CDR3 has 15 residues. Trimming cost V 0 bases and J 4 bases; bases outside gene matches: 3.